The 22 T cell receptor beta chains in this list originate from one sample, sequenced in a study of T cell changes during pregnancy in multiple sclerosis. Libraries were prepared by immunoSEQ multiplex PCR; TCRdb keeps only in-frame clonotypes and omits some of them. This table has more than 55,000 clones, 80% to 95% appearing once. The sample here was peripheral blood, taken after pregnancy. The receptors shown here come from a female donor in good health, enrolled as a control in a pregnancy study.

The chain is built from TRBV7-9 and TRBJ1-1; tentative D call: TRBD1 (5 bases). The CDR3 spans 14 residues. Germline lookup yields CDR1 SEHNR and CDR2 FQNEAQ (reference sequence). V lost 8 bases, J lost 1 base, and 14 bases lay in between. CDR3 amino acids: CASGTGTTNTEAFF. Written as DNA, the CDR3 is TGTGCCAGCGGAACCGGGACTACGAACACTGAAGCTTTCTTT.

This chain uses TRBV6-1 with TRBJ2-5; 7 nucleotides match TRBD1. This CDR3 is built from 15 residues. The J segment lost 4 bases and the V segment lost 8 bases, leaving 13 bases of the junction unmatched. Looked up from germline, CDR1 is MNHNS and CDR2 is SASEGT. In DNA, the CDR3 is TGTGCCAGCGAGACACTTAGGGGGCTGTCAGAGACCCAGTACTTC. Protein: CASETLRGLSETQYF.

In its sample, this clone was seen a few times. This chain uses TRBV7-2 with TRBJ2-5, with D perhaps matching TRBD2 (5 bases). V gave up 3 bases and J gave up 1 base, with 12 bases separating them. Germline V lookup: CDR1 SGHTA, CDR2 FQGNSA. The CDR3 extends over 15 amino acids. CDR3 DNA sequence: TGTGCCAGCAGCTTCGAGGGCACATTCCAAGAGACCCAGTACTTC. It translates to CASSFEGTFQETQYF.

V is TRBV5-1 and J is TRBJ2-5; TRBD2 aligns across 7 bases. This CDR3 has 16 residues. The trim removed 4 bases at V and 1 base at J, leaving 10 bases unmatched. Germline V CDR1 and CDR2: SGHRS, YFSETQ. The CDR3 here is CASSRRLARRQETQYF. The CDR3, as DNA: TGCGCCAGCAGCCGGAGACTAGCCCGCCGCCAAGAGACCCAGTACTTC. Filled out from reference TRBV5-1 and TRBJ2-5, the complete variable domain reads KAGVTQTPRYLIKTRGQQVTLSCSPISGHRSVSWYQQTPGQGLQFLFEYFSETQRNKGNFPGRFSGRQFSNSRSEMNVSTLELGDSALYLCASSRRLARRQETQYFGPGTRLLVL.

The chain joins TRBV5-1 to TRBJ2-2; no clear D. Germline values: CDR1 SGHRS, CDR2 YFSETQ. The ends were cut back, 4 bases at V and 0 bases at J, with 10 bases in the middle. CDR3 length: 15 residues. The CDR3 coding sequence is TGCGCCAGCAGCGCAGGCCTCGCGAACACCGGGGAGCTGTTTTTT. Its translation: CASSAGLANTGELFF.

The rearrangement links TRBV29-1 to TRBJ2-7; 11 nucleotides match TRBD2. Germline CDR1 is SQVTM and CDR2 is ANQGSEA. The CDR3 is 13 residues long. Losses at the gene ends were 7 bases for V and 3 bases for J; bases not matched to a gene: 5. The CDR3 sequence is CSARTSGSYEQYF. The CDR3 nucleotides are TGCAGCGCCCGAACTAGCGGGAGCTACGAGCAGTACTTC.

The chain employs TRBV18 and TRBJ2-7, with D possibly being TRBD2 (5 bases). Germline CDR1 and CDR2: KGHSH and LQKENI. Trimming took off 3 bases at V and 2 bases at J, with 17 bases between the two ends. CDR3 length: 16 residues. The DNA of the CDR3 is TGTGCCAGCTCACCCCTTAAGCGGAATCCCCCCTACGAGCAGTACTTC. The encoded protein is CASSPLKRNPPYEQYF. Based on the CDR3 plus reference TRBV18 and TRBJ2-7, the full variable domain is NAGVMQNPRHLVRRRGQEARLRCSPMKGHSHVYWYRQLPEEGLKFMVYLQKENIIDESGMPKERFSAEFPKEGPSILRIQQVVRGDSAAYFCASSPLKRNPPYEQYFGPGTRLTVT.

This clone appeared a single time. This chain joins TRBV11-2 and TRBJ2-1, with 15 bases lining up with TRBD2. The V gene's germline CDR1 is SGHAT and CDR2 FQNNGV. The V and J ends lost 4 bases and 10 bases, in that order; junction bases with no gene match: 8. There are 16 residues in the CDR3. The CDR3 DNA sequence: TGTGCCAGCAGCTCGCCGGGACTAGCGGGAGGATTGGAGCAGTTCTTC. It yields the protein CASSSPGLAGGLEQFF.

V and J are TRBV21-1 and TRBJ1-1; the table's D call TRBD1 went unverified against the DNA. TRBV21-1 is recorded as a pseudogene. CDR3 length: 15 amino acids. The CDR3: CASSPPDSTNTEAFF. The CDR3 DNA sequence: TGTGCCAGCAGTCCCCCGGACAGCACGAACACTGAAGCTTTCTTT.

The chain is built from TRBV12-5 and TRBJ2-1; TRBD2 agrees at 9 bases. Germline lookup yields CDR1 LGHNT and CDR2 FRNRAP. Trimming took 5 bases from V and 9 from J; bases not matched to a gene: 11. The CDR3 contains 15 residues. The CDR3 DNA is TGTGCTAGTGGTGGCGGTCCGGGACTAGCAATTGAGCAGTTCTTC. Amino acid sequence: CASGGGPGLAIEQFF.

As regards this clone: Other nucleotide sequences in the sample specify the same CDR3. The chain carries TRBV11-2 and TRBJ2-1, with 8 bases aligning to TRBD1. This CDR3 region has 15 residues. The V and J ends lost 5 bases and 1 base, in that order; junction bases with no gene match: 4. Germline-derived CDR1 and CDR2 are SGHAT and FQNNGV. Written as DNA, the CDR3 is TGTGCCAGCAGCCCTGACAGGGGATCCTACAATGAGCAGTTCTTC. Amino acid sequence: CASSPDRGSYNEQFF.

V is TRBV27 and J is TRBJ2-1; a possible D gene is TRBD2 (6 bases). V lost 4 bases and J 4 bases, leaving 17 bases between the germline ends. The CDR3 sequence is 16 residues long. Germline CDR1 is MNHEY and CDR2 is SMNVEV (reference sequence). The CDR3 here is CASSSPLRDQYNEQFF. CDR3 bases: TGTGCCAGCAGTTCCCCACTGCGGGACCAATACAATGAGCAGTTCTTC.

This clone was detected once. The rearrangement joins TRBV7-3 to TRBJ1-1; D might be TRBD1 (5 bases). This CDR3 has 14 amino acids. Per germline, CDR1 SGHTA and CDR2 FQGTGA. Between the trimmed V and J ends, which lost 5 bases and 3 bases, there was a span of 13 bases. DNA for the CDR3: TGTGCCAGCAGCCCGAACGGAGGGGACACTGAAGCTTTCTTT. Its protein product is CASSPNGGDTEAFF. The variable domain in full, with the rest retrieved from reference TRBV7-3 and TRBJ1-1, is GAGVSQTPSNKVTEKGKYVELRCDPISGHTALYWYRQSLGQGPEFLIYFQGTGAADDSGLPNDRFFAVRPEGSVSTLKIQRTERGDSAVYLCASSPNGGDTEAFFGQGTRLTVV.

The chain recombines TRBV18 with TRBJ1-2, with a possible D match to TRBD1 (6 bases). Germline CDR1 is KGHSH and CDR2 is LQKENI. CDR3 length: 15 amino acids. V dropped 3 bases and J dropped 1 base, with 12 bases sitting between them. Written as DNA, the CDR3 is TGTGCCAGCTCACCGGGGGCAGGGGTTAACTATGGCTACACCTTC. Its translation is CASSPGAGVNYGYTF.

CDR3 nucleotides: TGTGCCAGCTCATTAACAGGGGGCTTGTCTGAAGCTTTCTTT. Its translation is CASSLTGGLSEAFF. J is TRBJ1-1 and V is TRBV18, with TRBD1 matching over 9 bases. The CDR3 totals 14 residues. V shed 5 bases, J shed 6 bases, and the junction held 7 bases outside the gene matches. The V gene's germline CDR1 is KGHSH and CDR2 LQKENI.

V gene TRBV19 combines with J gene TRBJ1-2; D unresolved. V lost 2 bases and J 13 bases, leaving 14 bases between the germline ends. Germline V CDR1 and CDR2: LNHDA, SQIVND (reference sequence). The CDR3 contains 12 residues. In DNA form, the CDR3 reads TGTGCCAGTAGTATAATTGAGGGAAGCGGCACCTTC. It encodes CASSIIEGSGTF.

The V and J genes are TRBV30 and TRBJ1-4; tentative D call: TRBD1 (6 bases). Trimming took 4 bases from V and 12 from J, leaving 12 bases between them. Germline CDR1 GTSNPN, CDR2 SVGIG (reference sequence). There are 11 residues in the CDR3. The DNA of the CDR3 is TGTGCCTGGACGACTTCAGGGGAACTGTTTTTT. Its protein product is CAWTTSGELFF. The variable domain in full, completed from reference TRBV30 and TRBJ1-4, reads SQTIHQWPATLVQPVGSPLSLECTVEGTSNPNLYWYRQAAGRGLQLLFYSVGIGQISSEVPQNLSASRPQDRQFILSSKKLLLSDSGFYLCAWTTSGELFFGSGTQLSVL.

This chain uses TRBV5-5 with TRBJ2-1; D possibly corresponds to TRBD1 (5 bases). Trimming stripped 4 bases from V and 8 bases from J, with 7 bases between. The CDR3 has 11 residues. CDR1 and CDR2 (germline): SGHKS, YYEKEE (reference sequence). The CDR3: CASSPRDEQFF. The CDR3, as DNA: TGTGCCAGCAGCCCCAGGGATGAGCAGTTCTTC.

The CDR3 sequence is CASSSLMGQDEQFF. CDR3 sequence (DNA): TGTGCCAGCTCATCCTTGATGGGTCAGGATGAGCAGTTCTTC. This rearrangement joins TRBV18 to TRBJ2-1; no clear D. The CDR3 contains 14 residues. Germline V gene data show CDR1 as KGHSH and CDR2 as LQKENI. V dropped 5 bases and J dropped 8 bases, with 16 bases sitting between them.

This clone was seen once. The J gene is TRBJ1-5, the V gene TRBV2; TRBD1 agrees at 8 bases. After removal of 6 bases from V and 1 base from J, the junction contained 2 bases not matched to a gene. This CDR3 region has 14 residues. CDR1 is SNHLY and CDR2 is FYNNEI in the germline V gene. CDR3 bases: TGTGCCAGCAGGGACAGGGTCAGCAATCAGCCCCAGCATTTT. Amino acid sequence: CASRDRVSNQPQHF.

V gene TRBV18 combines with J gene TRBJ2-5, with TRBD1 identical over 8 bases. Germline CDR1 reads KGHSH; CDR2 reads LQKENI. Unmatched junction bases numbered 3, after V lost 3 bases and J lost 0 bases. The CDR3 extends over 15 amino acids. CDR3 bases: TGTGCCAGCTCACCGGGACAGGAGTACCAAGAGACCCAGTACTTC. Protein product: CASSPGQEYQETQYF.

The rearrangement links TRBV2 to TRBJ2-2, with 9 bases matching TRBD1. The CDR3 runs 14 residues. Per germline, CDR1 SNHLY and CDR2 FYNNEI. After removal of 5 bases from V and 8 bases from J, the junction contained 6 bases not matched to a gene. The CDR3 region is CASSRDRVVGELFF. The CDR3 DNA reads as TGTGCCAGCAGTAGGGACAGGGTGGTTGGGGAGCTGTTTTTT.